This T cell receptor (beta chain) emerged from a study of T cells in Graves' hyperthyroidism and ophthalmopathy. Trimming removed 0 bases at V and 4 bases at J, with 15 bases between. The CDR3 runs to 15 residues. Germline CDR1 and CDR2: DFQATT and SNEGSKA (reference sequence). Amplification yielded TCR beta CDR3 regions, with RNA transcripts as the source. The TCR CDR3 first-round RT-PCR relied on the HTBI primer set. TCRdb re-derived calls from the multiplex PCR reads in MiXCR, one entry per CDR3 protein. The sample lists over 700,000 distinct CDR3 sequences, around 38% seen once, with roughly 8.3% in the top ten. This clonotype was picked up many times.

The specimen sequenced was blood. This rearrangement joins TRBV20-1 to TRBJ1-2; a weak D match, TRBD1 (5 bases). The receptor comes from a young man with Graves' hyperthyroidism. The CDR3 loop reads CSARDQGGQPYGYTF. CDR3 coding DNA: TGCAGTGCTAGAGATCAGGGAGGGCAGCCCTATGGCTACACCTTC.